These T cell receptor beta chains were read from a single sample in a study of beta chain features in type 1 diabetes. Assay used: immunoSEQ multiplex PCR; TCRdb lists only in-frame clones, some missing. The profile shows hundreds of thousands of clones, around 12% of them singletons. Input material: naive CD4+ T cells from blood. The receptors stem from a woman between 18 and 29 years old with type 1 diabetes. Each CDR3 is given with its conserved first and last residue. Each record gives: V gene, clone size, J gene, CDR3 protein. For some rows the clone size is stated as once, few or many, or as a class when expanded; others skip it.

TRBV7-2	-	TRBJ2-7	CASSLSGGTYEQYF
TRBV7-9	-	TRBJ2-5	CASSLAGGAETQYF
TRBV7-9	-	TRBJ2-1	CASSVTSGSFSDNEQFF
TRBV20-1	few	TRBJ1-1	CSAAPRAEAFF
TRBV5-1	-	TRBJ2-5	CASSPQGQKQETQYF
TRBV5-1	few	TRBJ2-3	CASSPDRFTDTQYF
TRBV18	-	TRBJ2-7	CASSAEAGPYEQYF
TRBV6-1	-	TRBJ1-1	CASSEQGNTEAFF
TRBV29-1	-	TRBJ2-1	CSESGTSSYNEQFF
TRBV20-1	few	TRBJ2-7	CSATGAYEQYF
TRBV18	-	TRBJ2-7	CASSPKTDRYEQYF
TRBV25-1	-	TRBJ2-1	CASSEGIAGAGYNEQFF
TRBV6-6	few	TRBJ1-6	CASSYSNVRVGSPLHF
TRBV4-3	few	TRBJ2-5	CASSQGDRDLRETQYF
TRBV19	-	TRBJ2-3	CASIQGGSDTQYF
TRBV5-6	few	TRBJ1-2	CASSLVVGGGGYTF
TRBV15	-	TRBJ2-3	CATSREGLRTDTQYF
TRBV6-5	-	TRBJ2-5	CASSYSGLETQYF
TRBV4-1	-	TRBJ2-3	CASTDRGLSTDTQYF
TRBV4-3	-	TRBJ2-2	CASSQAGTANTGELFF
TRBV30	few	TRBJ2-2	CAWGGGELFF
TRBV5-4	few	TRBJ2-3	CASSVRGPLDTQYF
TRBV30	-	TRBJ2-2	CAWIQNSNTGELFF
TRBV4-3	-	TRBJ2-2	CASRGLAGTGELFF
TRBV15	-	TRBJ1-2	CATSRDTNYGYTF
TRBV19	-	TRBJ1-5	CASTLRGDLSNQPQHF
TRBV29-1	few	TRBJ2-5	CSVEGGTSGRVKETQYF
TRBV5-1	-	TRBJ1-2	CASSPGQGSYGYTF
TRBV7-9	few	TRBJ2-5	CASGEGLAGFETQYF
TRBV9	-	TRBJ2-1	CASSSPAGGRSYNEQFF
TRBV4-2	few	TRBJ1-1	CASSPGHGAGIGTEAFF
TRBV5-1	few	TRBJ1-4	CASSLRQGTTNEKLFF
TRBV7-2	few	TRBJ2-1	CASSSRVDNEQFF
TRBV5-1	-	TRBJ2-1	CASRSPTSNEQFF
TRBV6-6	-	TRBJ2-1	CASRGLAGVYDEQFF
TRBV7-9	-	TRBJ1-1	CASSLVENTEAFF
TRBV7-9	-	TRBJ2-7	CASSPLLHRNSYEQYF
TRBV10-1	few	TRBJ2-5	CASSWDREGTQYF
TRBV7-9	few	TRBJ2-1	CASSPAGTPYNEQFF
TRBV18	-	TRBJ1-1	CASSPDSWNTEAFF
TRBV29-1	-	TRBJ2-5	CRPRTVQGREVGTQYF
TRBV7-8	-	TRBJ1-5	CASSRREGNQPQHF
TRBV29-1	few	TRBJ2-5	CSVEHRGSQETQYF
TRBV30	-	TRBJ2-3	CAWSKRITDTQYF
TRBV5-4	-	TRBJ2-3	CASSLGSGSGGRTDTQYF
TRBV19	few	TRBJ1-2	CASSIRQLSDNYGYTF
TRBV11-2	-	TRBJ2-1	CASSLYIDRVNNEQFF
TRBV28	-	TRBJ2-1	CASSLFAAGETYNEQFF
TRBV7-9	-	TRBJ2-6	CASTRPGTGTGANVLTF
TRBV5-1	-	TRBJ2-3	CASSLGLVTDTQYF
TRBV30	-	TRBJ2-7	CAWSVASGTGEQYF
TRBV7-3	-	TRBJ2-3	CASSLQGSDTQYF
TRBV30	-	TRBJ1-1	CAWSSVTEAFF
TRBV18	-	TRBJ1-2	CASSPRLDSPRGGYTF
TRBV9	few	TRBJ1-3	CASSPDGGKDTIYF
TRBV19	-	TRBJ2-3	CASSIGTGLTDTQYF
TRBV4-3	-	TRBJ1-6	CASSQNRGLGPLHF
TRBV5-4	-	TRBJ2-5	CASSSPAGKETQYF
TRBV6-5	few	TRBJ2-7	CASKAVHEQYF